Below, 3 T cell receptor beta chains from the same sample are listed, as sequenced in a study of response to subunit inactivated influenza vaccine. Via MiXCR, TCRdb re-called the RT-PCR reads, giving one row per CDR3 protein. The sample holds 500,000 to 600,000 distinct CDR3 sequences, around 8% seen once. Sequencing used PBMCs from blood, obtained about 23 months after vaccination. The receptors were sampled from a man aged 45 to 70 who received an inactivated influenza vaccine.

V usage is TRBV9 and J usage is TRBJ2-7, with TRBD1 identical over 8 bases. This CDR3 comprises 15 residues. V lost 3 bases, J lost 3 bases, and 8 bases stayed unmatched. Germline assignment: CDR1 SGDLS and CDR2 YYNGEE. The CDR3 sequence: CASSEGDRRIYEQYF. CDR3 DNA: TGTGCCAGCAGCGAGGGGGACAGGAGAATCTACGAGCAGTACTTC.

Many counts were recorded for this clonotype. The J gene is TRBJ1-4, the V gene TRBV20-1; 10 bases fit TRBD1. V was clipped by 5 bases and J by 7 bases; unmatched bases: 10. Germline values: CDR1 DFQATT, CDR2 SNEGSKA (reference sequence). This CDR3 region has 15 residues. The DNA for the CDR3 is TGCAGTGCTGGCCGACAGGGGGCTTTGGGTGAAAAACTGTTTTTT. It encodes CSAGRQGALGEKLFF.

The CDR3: CASSFGTSHTGELFF. The CDR3 coding sequence is TGTGCCAGCAGCTTTGGGACTAGCCATACCGGGGAGCTGTTTTTT. The chain uses TRBV7-2 and TRBJ2-2; 9 positions agree with TRBD2. Trimming removed 3 bases from V and 5 bases from J; junction bases left unmatched: 4. The germline V gene encodes CDR1 SGHTA and CDR2 FQGNSA. This CDR3 comprises 15 residues.